One sample yielded the 10 T cell receptor beta chains listed below, sequenced in a study of blood T cell repertoires in COVID-19. The repertoire was sequenced with immunoSEQ multiplex PCR; TCRdb's copy has only in-frame clones and lacks some. This table has 80,000 to 95,000 clones, approximately 85% appearing once. Sequenced sample: peripheral blood. Receptor source: a human donor in a cohort sampled during active COVID-19.

The chain links TRBV6-2 or TRBV6-3 to TRBJ1-1; 8 nucleotides align to TRBD1. Germline lookup yields CDR1 MNHEY and CDR2 SVGEGT. The CDR3 covers 18 residues. V gave up 6 bases and J gave up 0 bases; unmatched junction bases: 15. CDR3 nucleotide sequence: TGTGCCAGCAGCCCGCCATGGGACAGGCGGGGGCTGAACACTGAAGCTTTCTTT. It yields the protein CASSPPWDRRGLNTEAFF.

The chain is built from TRBV30 and TRBJ1-5; D remains unclear. Trimming removed 2 bases from V and 1 base from J, with 6 bases in between. In germline, CDR1 is GTSNPN, CDR2 SVGIG (reference sequence). This CDR3 is 13 amino acids long. CDR3 in DNA: TGTGCCTGGAGTACCGGGAGCAATCAGCCCCAGCATTTT. Translated: CAWSTGSNQPQHF.

J is TRBJ2-7 and V is TRBV27; weak D call: TRBD2 (5 bases). Trimming took off 2 bases at V and 0 bases at J, with 11 bases between the two ends. CDR3 length: 15 residues. Per the germline V gene, CDR1 is MNHEY and CDR2 is SMNVEV (reference sequence). The CDR3, as DNA: TGTGCCAGCAGTTTAAGGGTTAGCGCCTCCTACGAGCAGTACTTC. It yields the protein CASSLRVSASYEQYF.

This chain uses TRBV7-3 with TRBJ1-5; the match to TRBD1 covers 10 bases. Trimming removed 0 bases from V and 4 bases from J; junction bases left unmatched: 0. The CDR3 has 15 residues. Germline CDR1 SGHTA, CDR2 FQGTGA. The CDR3 region has the DNA TGTGCCAGCAGCTTAACGGGACAGGGGAATCAGCCCCAGCATTTT. Amino acids: CASSLTGQGNQPQHF.

This clone turned up a few times. The rearrangement links TRBV7-2 to TRBJ2-6, with TRBD1 as a possible D gene (5 bases). Germline V gives CDR1 SGHTA, CDR2 FQGNSA. This CDR3 spans 17 amino acids. Trimming stripped 5 bases from V and 0 bases from J, with 14 bases between. As DNA, the CDR3 is TGTGCCAGCAGCCCCCACGGTCAGGGCTCTGGGGCCAACGTCCTGACTTTC. This gives the protein CASSPHGQGSGANVLTF.

The chain joins TRBV10-3 to TRBJ2-3; 15 bases match TRBD2. The germline V gene encodes CDR1 ENHRY and CDR2 SYGVKD. V lost 6 bases to trimming and J lost 4 bases; unmatched junction nucleotides: 8. The CDR3 totals 17 residues. CDR3 in DNA: TGTGCCATCAGAGCCGGACTAGCGGGAGGGTCAGCAGATACGCAGTATTTT. It is translated as CAIRAGLAGGSADTQYF.

This clone was recorded once. This chain uses TRBV5-4 with TRBJ2-3; D is undetermined. V was pared by 3 bases and J by 6 bases, with 14 bases between. The germline V gene encodes CDR1 SGHNT and CDR2 YYREEE (reference sequence). The CDR3 has 14 amino acids. For the CDR3, the DNA is TGTGCCAGCAGCTCCGCCTACTACGGGGATACGCAGTATTTT. This codes for CASSSAYYGDTQYF. Using reference TRBV5-4 and TRBJ2-3 for the parts outside the CDR3, the full variable domain is ETGVTQSPTHLIKTRGQQVTLRCSSQSGHNTVSWYQQALGQGPQFIFQYYREEENGRGNFPPRFSGLQFPNYSSELNVNALELDDSALYLCASSSAYYGDTQYFGPGTRLTVL.

This rearrangement joins TRBV2 to TRBJ1-2, with D possibly being TRBD1 (6 bases). Germline values: CDR1 SNHLY, CDR2 FYNNEI. This CDR3 comprises 13 residues. Trimming took off 5 bases at V and 8 bases at J, with 15 bases between the two ends. CDR3 sequence: CASSPIPRGGYTF. The DNA for the CDR3 is TGTGCCAGCAGTCCTATCCCCAGGGGAGGCTACACCTTC.

The gene calls are TRBV4-2 and TRBJ1-2; maybe TRBD1 (5 bases). Germline loops: CDR1 LGHNA, CDR2 YNFKEQ. V was clipped by 1 base and J by 6 bases, with 9 bases between them. The CDR3 loop spans 13 amino acids. CDR3: CASSQGGRDGYTF. For the CDR3, the DNA is TGTGCCAGCAGCCAAGGGGGCAGGGATGGCTACACCTTC.

V and J are TRBV11-1 and TRBJ1-1; D unclear. The CDR3 has 15 amino acids. CDR1 is SGHAT, CDR2 FQDESV, per germline (reference sequence). V was trimmed by 1 base and J by 0 bases, leaving 9 bases between them. CDR3 region: CASSLGETLNTEAFF. The CDR3 nucleotides are TGTGCCAGCAGCTTAGGGGAGACTTTGAACACTGAAGCTTTCTTT. The full variable domain, its missing parts supplied by reference TRBV11-1 and TRBJ1-1, is EAEVAQSPRYKITEKSQAVAFWCDPISGHATLYWYRQILGQGPELLVQFQDESVVDDSQLPKDRFSAERLKGVDSTLKIQPAELGDSAMYLCASSLGETLNTEAFFGQGTRLTVV.